A single sample gave rise to the 14 T cell receptor beta chains below, sequenced in a study of blood T cell repertoires in COVID-19. The table came from immunoSEQ multiplex PCR; TCRdb's copy has only in-frame clones and leaves some out. The table has around 280,000 clones, roughly 86% seen once; the top ten hold over 8.5%. Material: peripheral blood. The receptors shown here come from a woman aged 25 to 45 with COVID-19, enrolled during active disease.

The rearrangement joins TRBV4-1 to TRBJ1-1, with D perhaps TRBD1 (5 bases). From germline, CDR1 is MGHRA and CDR2 YSYEKL. The CDR3 consists of 15 residues. With 1 base removed from V and 1 base from J, the gap between germline ends came to 10 bases. The CDR3 DNA follows: TGCGCCAGCAGCCAAGTGGCGGGACGGAACACTGAAGCTTTCTTT. Protein product: CASSQVAGRNTEAFF.

V usage is TRBV6-6 and J usage is TRBJ2-1; D remains ambiguous. The CDR3 is made up of 11 amino acids. V was cut by 6 bases and J by 8 bases, with 8 bases left in between. Germline lookup yields CDR1 MNHNY and CDR2 SVGAGI (reference sequence). CDR3 residues: CASRAVHEQFF. The CDR3 coding sequence is TGTGCCAGCAGGGCAGTCCATGAGCAGTTCTTC.

The chain employs TRBV27 and TRBJ2-3; D gene ambiguous. This CDR3 region has 13 residues. CDR1 is MNHEY, CDR2 SMNVEV, per germline (reference sequence). Trimming removed 2 bases from V and 6 bases from J, with 9 bases in between. CDR3 sequence: CASSLNLVDTQYF. The CDR3 DNA sequence: TGTGCCAGCAGTTTAAACCTAGTGGATACGCAGTATTTT.

The chain uses TRBV24-1 and TRBJ2-2; D may be TRBD2 (7 bases). V lost 1 base to trimming and J lost 4 bases, with 15 bases between them. CDR1 and CDR2 from the germline V gene are KGHDR and SFDVKD. This CDR3 region has 17 residues. CDR3 DNA: TGTGCCACCAGTGATTTTTCCGGGGGGCGGTTCACCGGGGAGCTGTTTTTT. It is translated as CATSDFSGGRFTGELFF.

This clone was detected once. The DNA for the CDR3 is TGTGCCAGCAGCCAAGATCTGGGCGGGGGCCTCATGAGGGCAGATACGCAGTATTTT. This codes for CASSQDLGGGLMRADTQYF. The chain has TRBV14 and TRBJ2-3, with D maybe TRBD2 (7 bases). This CDR3 comprises 19 residues. The V end lost 0 bases, the J end lost 4 bases, and 23 bases lay between the germline ends. The germline gives CDR1 SGHDN, CDR2 FVKESK.

The chain employs TRBV6-4 and TRBJ2-3; 9 bases line up with TRBD1. The germline gives CDR1 MRHNA, CDR2 SNTAGT. The CDR3 extends over 15 amino acids. Losses at the gene ends were 6 bases for V and 4 bases for J; bases not matched to a gene: 8. CDR3 in amino acids: CASRRRTGVADTQYF. The CDR3 nucleotides are TGTGCCAGCAGGAGGAGGACAGGGGTCGCAGATACGCAGTATTTT.

The CDR3 nucleotides are TGTGCCAGCAGTTTAGGGGGGGCAGGCTACACCGGGGAGCTGTTTTTT. It is translated as CASSLGGAGYTGELFF. This chain links TRBV28 with TRBJ2-2, with D possibly TRBD2 on 7 matching bases. Germline CDR1 MDHEN, CDR2 SYDVKM. Trimming cost V 2 bases and J 3 bases, with 13 bases left between them. CDR3 length equals 16 residues.

V and J are TRBV7-2 and TRBJ1-6; D not resolved. This CDR3 spans 15 amino acids. The germline gives CDR1 SGHTA, CDR2 FQGNSA. Trimming took off 4 bases at V and 11 bases at J, with 18 bases between the two ends. This CDR3 reads CASSSTVGPGAPLHF. In DNA form, the CDR3 reads TGTGCCAGCAGCTCCACGGTAGGACCCGGGGCACCCCTCCACTTT.

This clone showed up just once. The CDR3 loop reads CASSRSWGGINYGYTF. CDR3 sequence (DNA): TGTGCCAGCAGCCGATCCTGGGGGGGAATTAACTATGGCTACACCTTC. V is TRBV3-1 (or the pseudogene TRBV3-2) and J is TRBJ1-2, with D possibly matching TRBD1 (5 bases). V was shortened by 4 bases and J by 1 base, with 16 bases between the two germline ends. From germline, CDR1 is LGHDT and CDR2 YNNKEL (reference sequence). This CDR3 is built from 16 residues.

The genes are TRBV5-1 and TRBJ1-2, with D hard to call. Germline CDR1 is SGHRS and CDR2 is YFSETQ. With 4 bases removed from V and 8 bases from J, the gap between germline ends came to 24 bases. CDR3 length: 16 amino acids. The chain's CDR3 is CASSPAGSKTPRGYTF. As DNA, the CDR3 is TGCGCCAGCAGCCCGGCGGGGTCAAAAACCCCAAGGGGCTACACCTTC. Drawing the rest from reference TRBV5-1 and TRBJ1-2, the complete variable domain is KAGVTQTPRYLIKTRGQQVTLSCSPISGHRSVSWYQQTPGQGLQFLFEYFSETQRNKGNFPGRFSGRQFSNSRSEMNVSTLELGDSALYLCASSPAGSKTPRGYTFGSGTRLTVV.

The chain combines TRBV27 with TRBJ2-1; possible D gene TRBD2, 6 bases. In germline, CDR1 is MNHEY, CDR2 SMNVEV (reference sequence). Trimming pared 6 bases from V and 4 bases from J, leaving 13 bases between. The CDR3 is 14 residues long. DNA for the CDR3: TGTGCCAGCAGCTGGGACTCCGCATACAATGAGCAGTTCTTC. Translating gives CASSWDSAYNEQFF.

This clone was found once. The chain carries TRBV28 and TRBJ1-2, with TRBD1 matching 9 bases. The length of the CDR3 is 16 residues. Losses at the gene ends were 6 bases for V and 6 bases for J; bases not matched to a gene: 14. Germline CDR1 MDHEN, CDR2 SYDVKM. The CDR3 region has the DNA TGTGCCAGCAGCCGCTCAAGGGACAGGGCCAAGGATGGCTACACCTTC. It encodes CASSRSRDRAKDGYTF.

V is TRBV7-8 and J is TRBJ1-1, with D perhaps TRBD1 (5 bases). The CDR3 length is 15 residues. In germline, CDR1 is SGHVS, CDR2 FQNEAQ. Trimming shortened V by 1 base and J by 0 bases, and 9 bases separated the two germline ends. DNA for the CDR3: TGTGCCAGCAGCTTAGGGGGGGGAATGAACACTGAAGCTTTCTTT. Encoded protein: CASSLGGGMNTEAFF.

The chain employs TRBV6-4 and TRBJ1-6; TRBD1 matches 7 bases. Germline values: CDR1 MRHNA, CDR2 SNTAGT. The CDR3 length is 16 residues. V shed 7 bases, J shed 6 bases, and the junction held 12 bases outside the gene matches. As DNA, the CDR3 is TGTGCCAGCATCCTTACGACAGGGCCCTTTAATTCACCCCTCCACTTT. Translated, it gives CASILTTGPFNSPLHF.